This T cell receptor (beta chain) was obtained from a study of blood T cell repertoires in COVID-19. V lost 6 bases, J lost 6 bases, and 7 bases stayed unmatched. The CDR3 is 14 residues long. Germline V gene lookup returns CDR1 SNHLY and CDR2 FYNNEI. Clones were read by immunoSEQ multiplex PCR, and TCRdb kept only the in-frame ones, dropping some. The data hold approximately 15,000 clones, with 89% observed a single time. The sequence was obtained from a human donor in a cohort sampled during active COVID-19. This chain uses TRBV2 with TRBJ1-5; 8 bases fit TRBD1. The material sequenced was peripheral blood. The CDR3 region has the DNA TGTGCCAGCAGGGGAGACAGGGGTGGTCAGCCCCAGCATTTT. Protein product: CASRGDRGGQPQHF.